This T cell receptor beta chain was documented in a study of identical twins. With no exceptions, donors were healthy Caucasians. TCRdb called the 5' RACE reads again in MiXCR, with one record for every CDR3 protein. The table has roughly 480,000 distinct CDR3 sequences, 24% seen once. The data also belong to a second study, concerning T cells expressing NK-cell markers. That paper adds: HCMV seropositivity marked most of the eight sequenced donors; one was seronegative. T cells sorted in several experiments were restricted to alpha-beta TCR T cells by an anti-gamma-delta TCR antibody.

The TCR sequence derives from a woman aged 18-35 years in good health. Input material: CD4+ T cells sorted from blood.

The CDR3 region has the DNA TGTGCCAGCAGCGTATATGGTATAGGGGAAGAGACCCAGTACTTC. Its protein product is CASSVYGIGEETQYF. The chain couples TRBV9 to TRBJ2-5, with D perhaps TRBD1 (5 bases). Germline V CDR1 and CDR2: SGDLS, YYNGEE. V was clipped by 1 base and J by 3 bases, with 13 bases between them. The CDR3 runs 15 residues.